This T cell receptor (beta chain) appears in the sequencing data of a study of cytomegalovirus exposure and HLA in healthy donors. Measured with immunoSEQ multiplex PCR; TCRdb has only the in-frame clones, and not every one. The repertoire has over 60,000 clones, 96% of them found once; the top ten carry about 4.6%. Whole-study findings and limits: The study labeled 180 or so TCR beta chains cytomegalovirus-associated.

In the case of this clone: Its antigen remains unknown.

The sequence was obtained from a woman younger than 35 in good health and CMV-seropositive. The sample taken for sequencing was PBMCs.

CDR3: CASSYLGGEETQYF. DNA of the CDR3: TGTGCCAGCAGCTACCTAGGGGGGGAGGAGACCCAGTACTTC. The V call is TRBV7-2, the J call TRBJ2-5; D possibly corresponds to TRBD2 (7 bases). Germline lookup yields CDR1 SGHTA and CDR2 FQGNSA. The germline V and J ends were trimmed by 4 bases and 5 bases, with 14 bases remaining between them. The CDR3 extends over 14 amino acids.